A selection of T cell receptor beta chains follows, all from one sample in a study of blood T cells in healthy people across ages. A single record per CDR3 protein comes from TCRdb applying MiXCR to the 5' RACE reads. Of some 320,000 distinct CDR3 sequences in the sample, roughly 26% were seen once. Sequenced input: blood. The receptors originated from a woman between 65 and 79 years old in good health. Both conserved end residues are part of each CDR3. A D gene is named only where the DNA matches it firmly. Some rows have no size entry. The others give once, few or many, or a class for an expanded clone.

.,TRBV20-1,.,TRBJ2-5,TGCAGTGCTAGAGATTTCCAGCCTCACGGAGAGACCCAGTACTTC,CSARDFQPHGETQYF
.,TRBV20-1,.,TRBJ2-7,TGCAGTGCTATCGGGGGTGTGAACTACGAGCAGTACTTC,CSAIGGVNYEQYF
.,TRBV7-3,.,TRBJ2-3,TGTGCCAGCAGCTTAACTGGTTCTAGCACAGATACGCAGTATTTT,CASSLTGSSTDTQYF
.,TRBV12-3/TRBV12-4,.,TRBJ2-5,TGTGCCAGCAGTTTTGGGCCTCCCTCGGGAGAGACCCAGTACTTC,CASSFGPPSGETQYF
few,TRBV20-1,.,TRBJ1-1,TGCAGTGCGCAGAAGAACCTGAACACTGAAGCTTTCTTT,CSAQKNLNTEAFF
.,TRBV29-1,.,TRBJ2-4,TGCAGCGTTGTCAGTCTAAAAAACATTCAGTACTTC,CSVVSLKNIQYF
.,TRBV9,TRBD2,TRBJ2-2,TGTGCCAGCAGCCCTCCCAGCGGGGACACCGGGGAGCTGTTTTTT,CASSPPSGDTGELFF
many,TRBV20-1,.,TRBJ1-4,TGCAGTGCTCTCGAAAGGGCTAATGAAAAACTGTTTTTT,CSALERANEKLFF
few,TRBV7-2,.,TRBJ2-5,TGTGCCAGCAGCTTAGCGGGGCGGGACGCCCGGAGTAGCTTC,CASSLAGRDARSSF
few,TRBV18,.,TRBJ1-1,TGTGCCAGCTCACCGAACCAGCCGTCGGGGGGCACTGAAGCTTTCTTT,CASSPNQPSGGTEAFF
.,TRBV5-1,.,TRBJ2-2,TGCGCCAGCAGCTTGAGTCCGACACAGAACACCGGGGAGCTGTTTTTT,CASSLSPTQNTGELFF
.,TRBV28,.,TRBJ1-1,TGTGCCAGCAGTATGGGAGGGTTCGCTTTCTTT,CASSMGGFAFF
few,TRBV5-6,.,TRBJ1-2,TGTGCCAGCAGCTTGGGCAGGGCTGCTGGCTACACCTTC,CASSLGRAAGYTF
.,TRBV29-1,.,TRBJ2-2,TGCAGCGCCGGCGACAGGGAGCTGTTTTTT,CSAGDRELFF
.,TRBV27,TRBD2,TRBJ2-7,TGTGCCAGCAGCCTGGACGGGGGGATCTACGAGCAGTACTTC,CASSLDGGIYEQYF
few,TRBV3-1,.,TRBJ1-4,TGTGCCAGCGCTGGACCGCGAGTAGAAAAACTGTTTTTT,CASAGPRVEKLFF
many,TRBV14,.,TRBJ1-1,TGTGCCAGCAGCCGGCAAAACACTGAAGCTTTCTTT,CASSRQNTEAFF
.,TRBV12-3/TRBV12-4,.,TRBJ2-7,TGTGCCAGCAGCCCTAGAGAGGGAGGTGGCGAGCAGTACTTC,CASSPREGGGEQYF
.,TRBV20-1,.,TRBJ2-5,TGCAGTGCTAGGGGGACTTCGGAGACCCAGTACTTC,CSARGTSETQYF
.,TRBV25-1,.,TRBJ1-1,TGTGCCAGCAGTGAATTTGAGGGCAGAGGAAACACTGAAGCTTTCTTT,CASSEFEGRGNTEAFF
.,TRBV15,.,TRBJ1-1,TGTGCCACAGGCGGACAGAGAAACACTGAAGCTTTCTTT,CATGGQRNTEAFF
.,TRBV4-2,TRBD2,TRBJ2-1,TGTGCCAGCAGCCCCAGGACGACTAGCGGGACCTACAATGAGCAGTTCTTC,CASSPRTTSGTYNEQFF
.,TRBV11-2,.,TRBJ2-5,TGTGCCAGCAGCTTAGTACGGGGGAGGGAGACCCAGTACTTC,CASSLVRGRETQYF
.,TRBV15,.,TRBJ2-7,TGTGCCACCGGCGCAGAAGGGGGGCTCGAGCAGTACTTC,CATGAEGGLEQYF
.,TRBV28,.,TRBJ2-1,TGTGCCAGCAGTCCCACCGGGCAGAGCTCCTACAATGAGCAGTTCTTC,CASSPTGQSSYNEQFF
.,TRBV28,TRBD2,TRBJ2-1,TGTGCCAGCAGGGCCGGGACTAGTAAATATGAGCAGTTCTTC,CASRAGTSKYEQFF
.,TRBV5-1,TRBD2,TRBJ2-4,TGCGCCAGCAGCTTCGGCAGCGGGAAGGGAGAAAACATTCAGTACTTC,CASSFGSGKGENIQYF
.,TRBV7-9,.,TRBJ2-7,TGTGCCAGCAGCTTTGCCTACGAGCAGTGCTTC,CASSFAYEQCF
.,TRBV5-1,.,TRBJ2-3,TGCGCCAGCAGCAAGTTGAGTGACACAGATACGCAGTATTTT,CASSKLSDTDTQYF
.,TRBV5-1,TRBD1,TRBJ2-7,TGCGCCAGCAGCTTGGACAGGGGGCCCGGGACTCACCGCTACGAGCAGTACTTC,CASSLDRGPGTHRYEQYF
few,TRBV21-1,.,TRBJ2-7,TGTGCCAGCAGCAAGGACCCCCGGAGACAGGTTCACGAGCAGTACTTC,CASSKDPRRQVHEQYF
.,TRBV6-2/TRBV6-3,.,TRBJ2-5,TGTGCCAGCAGGACGGGACTTAGCGGCCGAGAGACCCAGTACTTC,CASRTGLSGRETQYF
.,TRBV14,.,TRBJ1-1,TGTGCCAGCAGCCACGGTTATGGCACTGAAGCTTTCTTT,CASSHGYGTEAFF
.,TRBV20-1,TRBD2,TRBJ2-3,TGCAGTGCTCGGCCTAGCGGAACCGCTAGCACAGATACGCAGTATTTT,CSARPSGTASTDTQYF
.,TRBV28,TRBD1,TRBJ2-2,TGTGCCAGCAGGGTACAGGGGGCCAACACCGGGGAGCTGTTTTTT,CASRVQGANTGELFF
once,TRBV5-1,.,TRBJ2-5,TGCGCCAGCAGTCTCGGGGCAGAGACCCAAGAGACCCAGTACTTC,CASSLGAETQETQYF
.,TRBV20-1,TRBD2,TRBJ2-5,TGCAGTGCTAGAGCCGGGACTAGCGGAACGGGGCAGTACTTC,CSARAGTSGTGQYF
few,TRBV25-1,.,TRBJ2-5,TGTGCCAGCAGTGAAGGTTACGGGTTAAGAGAGACCCAGTACTTC,CASSEGYGLRETQYF
few,TRBV4-3,TRBD1,TRBJ1-4,TGCGCCAGCAGCCTCAAGGACAGGGGAAATGAAAAACTGTTTTTT,CASSLKDRGNEKLFF